Listed here is a single T cell receptor beta chain. Its antigen is not yet known. The record has no base qualities; no much larger clone is one base away. The source of the sample is a study of Graves' ophthalmopathy and Graves' hyperthyroidism (dated by TCRdb to between 2018 and 2020). For context, the study as a whole: Peripheral blood samples were taken at the time of initial diagnosis, before any treatment was given. The study used signatures of the TCR beta repertoire to tell Graves' ophthalmopathy apart from Graves' hyperthyroidism and to predict which patients would progress to ophthalmopathy. To explore V-J signatures that distinguish ophthalmopathy from hyperthyroidism, a discovery set of 90 to 100 patients was enrolled, made up of 43 with ophthalmopathy and around 57 with stable hyperthyroidism. In total, under 150 blood samples were TCR-sequenced: fewer than 50 ophthalmopathy, approximately 75 hyperthyroidism and roughly 17 hyperthyroidism-to-ophthalmopathy patients. In five or six hyperthyroidism patients, T-cell repertoires of thyroid tissue and blood were compared. For independent validation, a separate cohort was made up of 18 hyperthyroidism patients plus 17 patients who later progressed from hyperthyroidism to ophthalmopathy. After sampling, hyperthyroidism patients received methimazole starting at 30 mg daily, and ophthalmopathy patients received high-dose intravenous methylprednisolone. Broader findings and caveats from the paper: Among expanded thyroid clonotypes with frequency above 0.001, most also showed up in blood, which suggests that blood repertoires may reflect the thyroid immune response. In validation, the model predicted ophthalmopathy progression with less than 71% sensitivity and roughly 72% specificity; about a dozen predicted patients were CT-confirmed with GO in a median of approximately 6.5 months. Sample size was not predetermined statistically, and investigators were not blinded to group allocation. In cross-validation, the 13-signature model distinguished ophthalmopathy from stable hyperthyroidism with 87.88% sensitivity and 81% to 82% specificity, while in the test set the corresponding values were approximately 80% and 75%.

The ophthalmopathy patients had moderately to severely active disease, with a Clinical Activity Score of 3 or higher, a NOSPECS grade of 4 or higher, and a disease duration of less than 3 months. Patients with other autoimmune diseases, uncontrolled infections, pregnancy or lactation were excluded. Clinical symptoms, serum thyroxine, TRAb, thyroid ultrasound and orbital computed tomography were used for diagnosis. PBMCs were isolated from more than 9 ml of fresh peripheral blood by Ficoll-Paque density gradient centrifugation. Total RNA was extracted using Trizol reagent, and RNA quality was checked on an Agilent 2100 Bioanalyzer. From the cysteine up to the phenylalanine, the CDR3 has a length of 13 residues. Of the read, only the CDR3 DNA is kept; its 39 bases are in frame from base 1. Trimming removed 8 bases from V and 3 bases from J, leaving 13 bases between the germline ends. For repertoire sequencing, the TCR beta CDR3 regions were amplified from RNA transcripts. The first round was an RT-PCR using HTBI primers with the Qiagen OneStep RT-PCR kit, and this first round was followed by a second-round multiplex PCR, then size selection and purification. Libraries were sequenced on an Illumina HiSeq2000 using paired-end 100 bp reads. The source study handled its data this way. Reads were processed with SOAPnuke, discarding reads with adapters, uncalled bases, mean Phred below 15, or no exact constant-primer or identifier match. High-quality paired reads were merged with COPE v1.2.5. Clonotypes were defined as unique nucleotide sequences and were aligned to IMGT TRB V, D and J references using MiTCR v1.1. The analysis was limited to V-J combinations with a frequency above 0.0001, which together covered 99.2% of repertoires. A TCR clonal expansion and chaos score per V-J combination was defined as the ratio of F50 clonal expansion to chaos observed in the TCRdist matrix. Features were reduced by Welch's t-statistics and random forest to roughly 14 V-J combinations, which fed a naive Bayes classifier. The similarity between thyroid and blood repertoires was quantified using the Morisita-Horn index. The raw public reads went through TCRdb reprocessing: fastp at Q25, MiXCR clone calling, in-frame beta chains kept. Entries are consolidated by CDR3 protein sequence, retaining the most common genes and DNA. The authors' filters were not applied to this entry. The sample table holds about 740,000 distinct CDR3 sequences, of which roughly 40% were seen once. The ten largest clones take up 40% to 55% of the sample.

The sequenced sample was peripheral blood. Recombination joined TRBV12-3 or TRBV12-4 with TRBJ1-1; the D segment cannot be called with confidence. This receptor was taken from an adult man with Graves' ophthalmopathy. The encoded CDR3 is CASGQNTDTEAFF. The base sequence is TGTGCCAGCGGCCAGAATACGGACACTGAAGCTTTCTTT.